The present entry profiles one T cell receptor beta chain with its context. Antigen unknown. Germline V CDR1 and CDR2: SGHVS, FQNEAQ. The CDR3 totals 13 residues. The data derive from a study of T cells expressing NK-cell markers. About the study: Sorted CD3+CD56+NKG2C+, CD3+CD56+NKG2C- and CD3+CD56-NKG2C+ T cells supplied TCR beta repertoires.

TCRdb re-called the 5' RACE reads and catalogs CDR3 proteins one per entry, DNA excluded. The sample table includes roughly 380,000 distinct CDR3 sequences. Overall study findings and caveats: Uncertainty persisted over the HCMV specificity of expanded NKG2C+ T cell clones.

The sample was blood T cells: a sorted CD56 or NKG2C T cell subset, CD4+ or CD8+ T cells, or bulk PBMC T cells (not recorded which). This sequence originates from a man aged 18 to 69 in good health. The chain carries TRBV7-8 and TRBJ1-1; TCRdb outputs TRBD1, but without DNA this stays unchecked. The CDR3 sequence: CATFASGGPEAFF.